Reported below is one T cell receptor (beta chain). Its antigen is currently not known. The input lacks base qualities; no much larger clone sits a single base away. Libraries were prepared through the immunoSEQ multiplex PCR assay. For the multiplex PCR, a mixture combining 60 forward primers for TCR Vbeta segments and 13 reverse primers for TCR Jbeta segments was used. The CDR3 region of rearranged TCR beta genes was amplified from genomic DNA with a multiplex PCR assay. The amplified TCR beta libraries were sequenced on the Illumina HiSeq System as 87-base-pair reads. The study's processing was this. A later analysis counted 75 million to 100 million unique TCR beta chains across the 666 repertoires, and some 11 million of these chains were shared by at least two donors. Raw reads were error-corrected and collapsed into unique sequences by a nearest-neighbor algorithm in which closely related sequences were merged to remove PCR and sequencing errors. V, D and J gene segments were assigned by aligning CDR3 sequences to IMGT reference sequences. For a sequence to be retained, a match of at least six nucleotides was required to both a V gene segment and a J gene segment. A rearrangement counted as productive if the CDR3 had no stop codons and remained in frame with V and J, and every other rearrangement counted as non-productive. Following IMGT convention, CDR3 was defined as the stretch from the second conserved V-encoded cysteine up to the conserved J-encoded phenylalanine. Sequences without an unambiguous match to a single V gene segment were excluded from the earlier analysis of over 500 of the donors. In an earlier analysis of several hundred of the donors, V segments were called functional above 56.7% productive rearrangements and were called segregating when the between-donor standard deviation exceeded 5%. To diagnose cytomegalovirus status from the catalog of TCR beta chain sequences, a statistical classification framework was built. A later analysis assigned V and J genes by comparing TCR nucleotide sequences with IMGT/GENE-DB human TR gene sequences. Using the TCRdist pipeline, a later analysis assigned CDR3 sequences along with most-parsimonious VDJ recombination scenarios. A later analysis defined each TCR beta chain by its CDR3 amino acid sequence plus V-gene family, and excluded reads lacking a unique V-gene family. In a later analysis, 450 to 600 highly shared, low-generation-probability nucleotide sequences were removed to address suspected cross-contamination and a sequencing artifact. In a later analysis, a clonal expansion index was calculated for each public chain from normalized within-repertoire ranks of inferred template counts. In a later analysis, generation probabilities were computed with a VDJ recombination model fitted to out-of-frame rearrangements, and the resulting probabilities were checked against IGoR. A later analysis scored TCR-TCR, TCR-HLA and TCR-CMV co-occurrence with hypergeometric tests, applying a repertoire-size bias correction to TCR pairs. In a later analysis, false discovery rates were estimated by permuting HLA or CMV assignments 20 times. In a later analysis, co-occurring TCRs were grouped using DBSCAN, with TCRdist sequence similarity added in when clustering inside HLA-allele-positive subsets. Repertoires with fewer than 30,000 or more than 120,000 public chains were left out of co-occurrence clustering, as were a few repertoires with anomalous nucleotide sharing. TCRdb stores this immuneACCESS table with in-frame sequences only. Part of the clones is absent; in the studies checked, under half of the shortfall reflects unresolved V genes, and no reason is known for the rest. V, J and clone size are taken as reported in that table, and D and trimming were inferred from the DNA itself. The sample has 150,000 to 200,000 clones on record, 84% of them singletons. The leading ten clones occupy about 4.9% of the sample.

In total, roughly 670 healthy bone marrow donors made up the cohort. All cohort members were sampled while nominally healthy, although unrecorded immune exposures were likely present. The donor tested CMV seropositive, placing the donor among the 250 to 350 seropositive members of the cohort. A peripheral blood sample was collected from each donor, and TCR beta sequencing was performed on peripheral blood mononuclear cells. The Qiagen DNeasy Blood Extraction Kit was used to extract genomic DNA from the blood cell samples. The sample originates from a study of cytomegalovirus exposure and HLA in healthy donors (TCRdb year 2017). General notes on the study: An earlier analysis of several hundred of the donors reported approximately 290 Gb of sequence data and 117 million unique TCR beta sequences from some 180 million T cells. An early release that covered fewer than 800 HLA-typed donors contained 250 to 350 gigabases of sequencing data and 80 million or so unique TCR sequences. Of the roughly 400 genotyped donors, over 65% fell in the genetic ancestry cluster associated with self-reported Caucasian donors. The aim of the study was to test whether cataloging public T cell receptors could identify signatures of past pathogen exposure. The study profiled the T cell repertoires of 500 to 800 subjects by immunosequencing and related them to cytomegalovirus serostatus. In addition to the first cohort of about 650 subjects, a separate validation cohort of under 150 different subjects was used. High-throughput TCR immunosequencing, statistical association of individual TCRs with disease status, and machine learning were combined to predict cytomegalovirus infection status. A later analysis re-analyzed previously published TCR beta repertoires from 650 to 800 donors and added high-resolution HLA genotyping to study TCR occurrence patterns. The later analysis used no new phenotypic data to find candidate immune exposures, relying instead on TCR beta sequences and their occurrence across donors. An earlier analysis of 587 of the donors used high-throughput TCR beta sequencing to judge whether each TCR beta V gene segment behaved as functional or pseudogenic. Donor age, sex, ethnicity and CMV serostatus were compiled alongside the repertoire data. A later genetic analysis used genome-wide SNP genotypes for about 60% of the roughly 670 donors, treating that subset as a discovery cohort. Every repertoire in the discovery cohort had been generated on one and the same sequencing platform. HLA typing included class I and class II loci at four-digit resolution. The number of donors typed differed by locus, with about 629-630 for A, B, C, DRB1 and DQB1, around 520 for DQA1, about 610 for DPA1, and under 490 for DPB1. Four to six DR-DQ haplotypes were handled as single units for association and clustering, since linkage in the cohort was strong. Among some 410 genotyped donors of the cohort, an average of around 250,000 unique TCR beta nucleotide sequences was sequenced per donor, of which about 18% were non-productive.

V has 2 bases trimmed and J has 2 bases trimmed; junction bases matching no gene number 6. Counted from cysteine to phenylalanine, this CDR3 has 16 amino acids. The read is trimmed to its CDR3 DNA, 48 bases read in frame from base 1. For CDR1 and CDR2, the germline V gene lists MRHNA and SNTAGT. On the study overall, not on this receptor specifically: In a later analysis, about 17,000 TCR beta sequences were associated with specific HLA alleles at a false discovery rate of 0.05. CMV serostatus was the only immune exposure information available for the cohort. Because the 87-base-pair reads could not distinguish some IMGT-functional V segments, including TRBV6-2 and TRBV6-3, those segments were excluded. In an earlier analysis of around 500 of the donors, most TCR beta V segments appeared in productive rearrangements about 90% or about 30% of the time, broadly matching IMGT annotations. In vitro tests confirmed that three of the cytomegalovirus-associated TCR beta chains recognize cytomegalovirus antigens. A later genetic analysis reported fewer N-insertions in productive TCRs among donors in an Asian-associated ancestry cluster than the roughly 690-donor mean. A total of 150 to 200 TCR beta chains were listed by the study as associated with cytomegalovirus. Because counts were too low, under 20 rarely observed V segments, including chromosome 9 orphons, were left out of the earlier analysis of a few hundred of the donors. Linkage disequilibrium might explain the correlated functional status among segregating V segments, but an unknown experimental factor could not be excluded. It was suggested by the authors that the approach could potentially be generalized to other disease states and immunological phenotypes. This cohort had only TCR beta chains sequenced, and the lack of alpha or paired-chain data limited which features could be detected. In both the original and validation cohorts, the classifier was reported to diagnose cytomegalovirus status with high specificity and sensitivity. In a later genetic analysis, a missense DCLRE1C variant was associated with V-gene and J-gene trimming of TCR beta chains, and the association was replicated in an independent cohort. A later analysis found that HLA-associated TCR beta chains were more clonally expanded and had lower generation probabilities than equally common non-associated chains. Most TCR sequences were observed very rarely across donors, whereas some public TCRs were present in many individuals. When HLA alleles, especially DR and DQ, strongly co-occurred, attributing TCR associations to individual alleles was difficult. Because HLA typing was missing for some donors at each locus, association tests included only the typed subset. According to a later analysis, parvovirus B19, influenza, CMV and Epstein-Barr virus appeared linked to several top co-occurrence clusters. A cluster of highly shared sequence variants was judged likely to represent a technical artifact of the sequencing pipeline. A further reported finding was that TCR beta sequences accurately predicted the HLA-A and HLA-B alleles for most subjects in the first cohort. In a later analysis, most CMV-associated TCR beta chains were found to appear HLA-restricted, with HLA associations seemingly driven largely by CMV exposure. Presence/absence analyses assumed roughly uniform sequencing depth across donors, an assumption that may not hold. According to a later analysis, TCR association rates differed among HLA loci, with DRB1 alleles showing the most associated TCRs and HLA-C alleles showing the fewest.

The chain was built from TRBV6-4 and TRBJ2-1, with 7 bases aligning to TRBD1. What was sequenced was PBMCs. The receptor comes from a girl aged 10 to 17 in good health and CMV-seropositive. In nucleotides, the sequence is TGTGCCAGCAGTGACGAGAACAGGGGCGCCTACAATGAGCAGTTCTTC. This is translated as CASSDENRGAYNEQFF.